This T cell receptor (beta chain) was sequenced for a study of vaccination and CD4 T cells after COVID-19. For the study at large: In culture, cells were exposed to overlapping spike peptides from SARS-CoV-2, HCoV-NL63, HCoV-OC43 and HCoV-229E. Every culture used as a control got a CEFX pool, an HIV-1 Nef pool, or no peptide.

V lost 5 bases, J lost 2 bases, and 13 bases lay in between. Germline-derived CDR1 and CDR2 are SGHVS and FNYEAQ. The CDR3 contains 14 residues. The study's findings and limits: Post-infection sampling omitted early timepoints and covered relatively few convalescent patients.

The sample's treatment: approximately nine-day PBMC culture with coronavirus spike peptide pools or control peptides (ViraFEST assay). This clonotype was detected only a few times. Its antigen is not identified. Sequencing of DNA taken from cultured CD4+ T cells relied on the Oncomine TCR Beta short-read assay. Genomic DNA was isolated from cultured CD4+ T cells. One entry per CDR3 protein, called by TCRdb with MiXCR from the PCR reads. The data show around 6,300 distinct CDR3 sequences, with around 20% seen just once and around 21% held by the top ten. The sample consisted of CD4+ T cells from blood, cultured in vitro. The genes are TRBV7-6 and TRBJ2-7; the D gene is possibly TRBD2 (5 bases). This TCR derives from a human donor who had recovered from COVID-19. DNA of the CDR3: TGTGCCAGCAGCCTCCGAGGAGGAACCTACGAGCAGTACTTC. Translating it yields CASSLRGGTYEQYF.